A selection of T cell receptor beta chains follows, all from one sample in a study of blood T cell repertoires in COVID-19. Assay used: immunoSEQ multiplex PCR; TCRdb lists only in-frame clones, some missing. Of some 510,000 clones listed, more than 75% are singletons. Source material: PBMCs or T cells enriched from blood (not recorded which). The receptors originated from a woman in her forties who had recovered from COVID-19. Each CDR3 is given with its conserved first and last residue. A D gene is named only where the DNA matches it firmly. A row's size may be missing; if present it is once, few, many or a size class.

>TRBJ2-7|TRBV27|.|.
CASSPPGHSEQYF
TGTGCCAGCAGTCCTCCGGGACACTCCGAGCAGTACTTC
>TRBJ1-1|TRBV25-1|.|.
CASSEMGGGNTEAFF
TGTGCCAGCAGTGAAATGGGAGGAGGCAACACTGAAGCTTTCTTT
>TRBJ1-2|TRBV28|.|.
CASSSGGVYGYTF
TGTGCCAGCAGTTCGGGGGGTGTCTATGGCTACACCTTC
>TRBJ2-2|TRBV18|.|.
CASSPLQRTASNTGELFF
TGTGCCAGCTCACCCCTACAGAGGACAGCTTCGAACACCGGGGAGCTGTTTTTT
>TRBJ2-3|TRBV24-1|.|.
CATSDSDTDTQYF
TGTGCCACCAGTGATTCAGACACAGATACGCAGTATTTT
>TRBJ1-1|TRBV7-9|.|.
CASSLQGVRTEAFF
TGTGCCAGCAGCTTACAGGGTGTTCGAACTGAAGCTTTCTTT
>TRBJ1-1|TRBV29-1|.|TRBD1
CSVSPGGQGIPEAFF
TGCAGCGTTAGCCCCGGGGGACAGGGAATCCCTGAAGCTTTCTTT
>TRBJ1-1|TRBV7-8|.|TRBD1
CASSPRQGRNTEAFF
TGTGCCAGCAGCCCGAGACAGGGGAGGAACACTGAAGCTTTCTTT
>TRBJ1-5|TRBV27|.|.
CASSPWTPRQQPQHF
TGTGCCAGCAGCCCCTGGACTCCTCGGCAGCAGCCCCAGCATTTT
>TRBJ1-5|TRBV7-9|once|.
CASSPDYSNQPQHF
TGTGCCAGCAGCCCCGACTATAGCAATCAGCCCCAGCATTTT
>TRBJ2-5|TRBV7-2|.|TRBD1
CASSAGQEETQYF
TGTGCCAGCAGCGCGGGACAGGAAGAGACCCAGTACTTC
>TRBJ2-7|TRBV5-4|.|TRBD1
CASSLVGTDSYEQYF
TGTGCCAGCAGCTTAGTTGGGACAGATTCCTACGAGCAGTACTTC
>TRBJ1-3|TRBV13|.|TRBD1
CASSLPLDREGGNTIYF
TGTGCCAGCAGCTTACCCCTCGACAGGGAAGGGGGAAACACCATATATTTT
>TRBJ1-1|TRBV5-5|.|.
CASSFGEAWMNTEAFF
TGTGCCAGCAGCTTTGGTGAGGCGTGGATGAACACTGAAGCTTTCTTT
>TRBJ2-7|TRBV2|few|TRBD2
CASGGMTYEQYF
TGTGCCTCGGGGGGGATGACCTACGAGCAGTACTTC
>TRBJ2-3|TRBV4-3|.|TRBD2
CASSDEASGSTDTQYF
TGCGCCAGCAGCGACGAGGCTAGCGGAAGCACAGATACGCAGTATTTT
>TRBJ2-1|TRBV2|.|TRBD1
CASSEGQGAYNEQFF
TGTGCCAGCAGTGAAGGACAGGGGGCCTACAATGAGCAGTTCTTC
>TRBJ1-6|TRBV9|few|.
CASSVDGHSSYNSPLHF
TGTGCCAGCAGCGTAGATGGGCACAGCTCCTATAATTCACCCCTCCACTTT
>TRBJ1-1|TRBV5-1|.|.
CASGGVSDTEAFF
TGCGCCAGCGGAGGGGTTTCAGACACTGAAGCTTTCTTT
>TRBJ1-2|TRBV6-5|.|.
CASSYLGLADYGYTF
TGTGCCAGCAGTTACCTGGGACTGGCTGACTATGGCTACACCTTC
>TRBJ2-1|TRBV9|.|TRBD2
CASSVVAGGPNEQFF
TGTGCCAGCAGCGTTGTAGCGGGAGGACCCAATGAGCAGTTCTTC
>TRBJ2-3|TRBV5-1|.|TRBD1
CASSIDRATDTQYF
TGCGCCAGCAGCATAGACAGGGCGACAGATACGCAGTATTTT
>TRBJ2-1|TRBV6-2/TRBV6-3|.|TRBD2
CASSPGREGLHSEQFF
TGTGCCAGCAGTCCCGGGCGGGAGGGCCTTCATAGTGAGCAGTTCTTC
>TRBJ1-5|TRBV4-3|few|.
CASSQDQGQPQHF
TGCGCCAGCAGCCAGGATCAGGGACAGCCCCAGCATTTT
>TRBJ1-5|TRBV25-1|.|TRBD1
CASSWTGQDQPQHF
TGTGCCAGCAGTTGGACAGGGCAGGATCAGCCCCAGCATTTT
>TRBJ1-4|TRBV2|.|.
CATTTGINNEKLFF
TGTGCCACCACAACAGGGATCAATAATGAAAAACTGTTTTTT
>TRBJ2-3|TRBV18|.|.
CASSLFSDQTDTQYF
TGTGCCAGCTCACTATTCAGCGACCAAACAGATACGCAGTATTTT
>TRBJ2-1|TRBV12-3/TRBV12-4|.|.
CASSLTIGEQFF
TGTGCCAGCAGTTTAACAATTGGTGAGCAGTTCTTC
>TRBJ1-1|TRBV20-1|few|.
CSARRTEAFF
TGCAGTGCTAGACGGACTGAAGCTTTCTTT
>TRBJ1-2|TRBV27|once|.
CASSESTGGGYTF
TGTGCCAGCAGTGAATCCACGGGGGGTGGCTACACCTTC
>TRBJ1-6|TRBV28|.|TRBD1
CASSPPGTGGRSPLHF
TGTGCCAGCAGTCCCCCCGGGACAGGGGGCCGGTCACCCCTCCACTTT
>TRBJ1-3|TRBV19|few|.
CASSPRRPTRNTIYF
TGTGCCAGTAGTCCTCGCCGGCCGACTCGGAACACCATATATTTT
>TRBJ2-7|TRBV14|.|TRBD2
CASSHRLAVHEQYF
TGTGCCAGCAGCCATAGACTAGCGGTACACGAGCAGTACTTC
>TRBJ2-1|TRBV6-5|.|TRBD2
CASSPRTSQNEQFF
TGTGCCAGCAGTCCAAGGACTAGCCAGAATGAGCAGTTCTTC
>TRBJ2-7|TRBV4-3|.|TRBD2
CASSQVLADAYEQYF
TGCGCCAGCAGCCAAGTACTAGCGGATGCCTACGAGCAGTACTTC
>TRBJ1-2|TRBV24-1|few|TRBD1
CATSSGTGAYGYTF
TGTGCCACCAGCTCCGGGACAGGGGCCTATGGCTACACCTTC